Shown below are 9 T cell receptor beta chains from a single sample sequenced in a study of shared clonotypes between healthy human individuals. Naive CD8 populations comprised CD45RO-negative cells positively selected for CCR7, excluding terminally differentiated effector memory CD45RA+ cells. Generated by immunoSEQ multiplex PCR, the TCRdb table keeps only in-frame clones and is missing some. The sample has roughly 1,800,000 clones, 85% to 95% seen once. Sequenced sample: naive CD8+ T cells sorted from blood. These receptors were obtained from a man aged 18-30 years in good health.

This chain connects TRBV27 to TRBJ1-1; D is uncertain. Deletions cut 3 bases from V and 1 base from J, with 9 bases between. CDR3 length: 14 amino acids. Germline lookup yields CDR1 MNHEY and CDR2 SMNVEV (reference sequence). The CDR3 bases are TGTGCCAGCAGTTTTTTTGCAGGGAACACTGAAGCTTTCTTT. Its translation: CASSFFAGNTEAFF.

A single count supports this clone. The V and J genes are TRBV5-4 and TRBJ2-5; no definite D call. The V end lost 4 bases, the J end lost 0 bases, and 7 bases lay between the germline ends. This CDR3 is 13 amino acids long. Germline V lookup: CDR1 SGHNT, CDR2 YYREEE (reference sequence). CDR3 DNA: TGTGCCAGCAGCCCGCGGTACCAAGAGACCCAGTACTTC. Residues: CASSPRYQETQYF.

V usage is TRBV5-1 and J usage is TRBJ2-1; 8 bases fit TRBD1. V lost 5 bases to trimming and J lost 2 bases; unmatched junction nucleotides: 9. Germline V CDR1 and CDR2: SGHRS, YFSETQ. This CDR3 has 16 amino acids. The CDR3 nucleotides are TGCGCCAGCAGTTCCGGAGACAGGGGTCCCTACAATGAGCAGTTCTTC. Translation: CASSSGDRGPYNEQFF.

This sequence joins TRBV7-9 and TRBJ2-7; possibly TRBD2 for D (6 bases). This CDR3 contains 15 residues. Germline-derived CDR1 and CDR2 are SEHNR and FQNEAQ (reference sequence). Trimming left V 10 bases short and J 2 bases short, with 21 bases between. The CDR3 DNA follows: TGTGCCATCTCCCCTCGCGGGGAAACCCCCTACGAGCAGTACTTC. Amino acid sequence: CAISPRGETPYEQYF.

With regard to this clone: Other DNA sequences from this sample encode an identical CDR3 as well. The J gene is TRBJ2-1, the V gene TRBV7-9; 12 positions agree with TRBD2. After removal of 2 bases from V and 7 bases from J, the junction contained 3 bases not matched to a gene. The CDR3 extends over 15 amino acids. CDR1 is SEHNR, CDR2 FQNEAQ, per germline (reference sequence). CDR3 protein: CASSLLAGGPNEQFF. For the CDR3, the DNA is TGTGCCAGCAGCTTACTAGCGGGAGGGCCAAATGAGCAGTTCTTC. The variable domain in full, completed from reference TRBV7-9 and TRBJ2-1, reads DTGVSQNPRHKITKRGQNVTFRCDPISEHNRLYWYRQTLGQGPEFLTYFQNEAQLEKSRLLSDRFSAERPKGSFSTLEIQRTEQGDSAMYLCASSLLAGGPNEQFFGPGTRLTVL.

The chain couples TRBV7-9 to TRBJ2-1; TRBD2 agrees at 8 bases. In germline, CDR1 is SEHNR, CDR2 FQNEAQ (reference sequence). The CDR3 totals 16 residues. V was clipped by 0 bases and J by 8 bases; unmatched bases: 9. The CDR3 DNA follows: TGTGCCAGCAGCTTAGCGGCGAGCGGGGGCCCGGATGAGCAGTTCTTC. Amino acids: CASSLAASGGPDEQFF. Based on the CDR3 plus reference TRBV7-9 and TRBJ2-1, the full variable domain is DTGVSQNPRHKITKRGQNVTFRCDPISEHNRLYWYRQTLGQGPEFLTYFQNEAQLEKSRLLSDRFSAERPKGSFSTLEIQRTEQGDSAMYLCASSLAASGGPDEQFFGPGTRLTVL.

The chain carries TRBV4-1 and TRBJ2-1; D is ambiguous. From germline, CDR1 is MGHRA and CDR2 YSYEKL. The CDR3 contains 15 residues. V dropped 4 bases and J dropped 0 bases, with 10 bases sitting between them. The CDR3 loop reads CASSPRSSSYNEQFF. The CDR3 DNA follows: TGCGCCAGCAGCCCAAGGTCTAGCTCCTACAATGAGCAGTTCTTC.

The chain recombines TRBV4-1 with TRBJ1-6; no definite D call. V gave up 1 base and J gave up 8 bases, with 15 bases separating them. The CDR3 runs to 16 residues. Per the germline V gene, CDR1 is MGHRA and CDR2 is YSYEKL. CDR3 region: CASSQVSGRRDSPLHF. CDR3 DNA: TGCGCCAGCAGCCAAGTCTCAGGTCGACGGGATTCACCCCTCCACTTT.

The chain links TRBV7-2 to TRBJ2-1; 7 bases fit TRBD2. The CDR3 totals 15 residues. Germline lookup yields CDR1 SGHTA and CDR2 FQGNSA. The V and J ends lost 1 base and 7 bases, in that order; junction bases with no gene match: 7. The CDR3 reads CASSLGAGFANEQFF. The CDR3 DNA sequence: TGTGCCAGCAGCTTAGGAGCGGGGTTCGCGAATGAGCAGTTCTTC.